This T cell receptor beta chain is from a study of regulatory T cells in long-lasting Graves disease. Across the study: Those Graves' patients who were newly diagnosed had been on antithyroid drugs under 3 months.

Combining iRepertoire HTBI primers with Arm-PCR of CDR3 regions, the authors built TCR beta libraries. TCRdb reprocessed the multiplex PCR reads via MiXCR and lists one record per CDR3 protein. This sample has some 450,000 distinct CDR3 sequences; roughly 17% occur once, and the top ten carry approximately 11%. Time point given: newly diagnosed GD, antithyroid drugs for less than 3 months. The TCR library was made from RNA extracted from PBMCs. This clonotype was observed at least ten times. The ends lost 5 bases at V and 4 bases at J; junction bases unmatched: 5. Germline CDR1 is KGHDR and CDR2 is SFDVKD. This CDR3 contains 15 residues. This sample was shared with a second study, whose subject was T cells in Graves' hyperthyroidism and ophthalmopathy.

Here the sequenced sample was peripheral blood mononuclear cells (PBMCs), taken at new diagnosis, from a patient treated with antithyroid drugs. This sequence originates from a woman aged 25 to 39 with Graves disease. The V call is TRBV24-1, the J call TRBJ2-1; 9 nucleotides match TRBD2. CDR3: CATSVAGGGYNEQFF. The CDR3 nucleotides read TGTGCCACCAGTGTGGCGGGAGGGGGATACAATGAGCAGTTCTTC.